This T cell receptor beta chain stems from a study of blood T cell repertoires in COVID-19. Original processing notes: Quantification of nucleated cells was approximated via reference gene primer amplification. Assay: immunoSEQ multiplex PCR; the TCRdb copy retains only in-frame clones and omits some. The V and J calls and clone size were taken over from that table, and D and trimming were inferred from the DNA. The sample shows a few hundred thousand clones, 82% of them seen only once. The sequenced sample consisted of PBMCs or T cells enriched from blood (not recorded which). This receptor was obtained from a woman aged 60-70 years who had recovered from COVID-19.

The CDR3 is CASSIMDRAPSGNTIYF. CDR3 DNA sequence: TGTGCCAGCAGCATAATGGACAGAGCGCCGTCTGGAAACACCATATATTTT. The chain couples TRBV7-2 to TRBJ1-3, with D possibly matching TRBD1 (6 bases). The CDR3 is made up of 17 amino acids. The germline V gene has CDR1 SGHTA and CDR2 FQGNSA. Trimming stripped 5 bases from V and 1 base from J, with 18 bases between.